The present TCR beta chain was sequenced within a study of blood T cells in healthy people across ages. Together with a sample-barcoded 5' primer, a J-beta primer mix was included in a second PCR lasting about 7 to 11 cycles. One entry per CDR3 protein results from TCRdb running MiXCR on the 5' RACE reads. In the table there are around 780,000 distinct CDR3 sequences, roughly 26% of which are singletons. V lost 6 bases and J lost 0, with 9 bases in between. The CDR3 covers 14 residues. Germline V CDR1 and CDR2: SNHLY, FYNNEI. This clonotype was detected only a few times. The data also belong to a second study, concerning T cells of mothers and their children. That paper states: The entire RNA extract went into cDNA synthesis at approximately 1.5 ug per 15 ul. Unrelated mother-child pairs always had slightly, but never significantly, lower normalized overlap than related pairs. No T cell clones of persistent microchimeric origin were detected.

The sequenced sample consisted of blood. The clonotype comes from a boy under 18 in good health. This chain uses TRBV2 with TRBJ1-5, with unresolved D. CDR3 in amino acids: CASRDINSNQPQHF. CDR3 coding DNA: TGTGCCAGCAGGGATATCAATAGCAATCAGCCCCAGCATTTT.